This TCR beta chain was sequenced during a study of OX40 agonist ivuxolimab in advanced cancers. Study as a whole: Participants, approximately 80% male, averaged roughly 60 years of age, ranging from about 23 to 90. The study, taken as a whole, reports: Clonal expansion from baseline to week 6 occurred in both CD4+ and CD8+ T cells.

Patients who had autoimmune disease history or got systemic immunosuppression were left out. In regard to this clone: Its target is unknown.

The CDR3 has 14 residues. The germline CDR1 and CDR2 sequences are SGHDN and FVKESK. Between the trimmed V and J ends, which lost 4 bases and 1 base, there was a span of 11 bases. Clones were read by immunoSEQ multiplex PCR, and TCRdb kept only the in-frame ones, dropping some. The sample has about 86,000 clones; around 90% are singletons. The sequences come from CD4+ or CD8+ T cells sorted from blood, collected in a trial of the OX40 agonist ivuxolimab. V and J are TRBV14 and TRBJ2-7; possible D gene TRBD2, 5 bases. The source is an adult with an advanced solid tumor such as melanoma, head and neck, liver or kidney cancer. The CDR3 is CASSPFGVSYEQYF. The CDR3 DNA follows: TGTGCCAGCAGCCCCTTCGGGGTGTCCTACGAGCAGTACTTC.